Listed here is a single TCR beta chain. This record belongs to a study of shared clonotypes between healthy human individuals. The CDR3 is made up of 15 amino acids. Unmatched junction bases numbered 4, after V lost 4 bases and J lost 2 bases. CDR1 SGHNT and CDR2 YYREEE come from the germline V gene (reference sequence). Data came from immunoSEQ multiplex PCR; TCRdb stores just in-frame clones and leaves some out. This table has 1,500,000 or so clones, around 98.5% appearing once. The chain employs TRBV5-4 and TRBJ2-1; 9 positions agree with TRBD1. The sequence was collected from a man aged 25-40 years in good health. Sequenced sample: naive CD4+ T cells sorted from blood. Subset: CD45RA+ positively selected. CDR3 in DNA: TGTGCCAGCAGCAGAGGACAGGGGCCCTACAATGAGCAGTTCTTC. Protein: CASSRGQGPYNEQFF.